The text below deals with one T cell receptor (beta chain). In the authors' workflow: It was from reference gene primer amplification that nucleated cell counts were estimated. Generated by immunoSEQ multiplex PCR, the TCRdb table keeps only in-frame clones and is missing some. V and J calls plus clone size are reproduced from that table; the DNA served to infer D and trimming. Of about 210,000 clones listed, roughly 94% are singletons. The data derive from a study of blood T cell repertoires in COVID-19. On the study more broadly: From the United States, Italy and Spain came samples of acute and convalescent COVID-19. T cells, B-cell-depleted T cells, or PBMCs provided the cDNA or gDNA that served as material.

CDR1 is LNHDA and CDR2 is SQIVND in the germline V gene (reference sequence). The CDR3 extends over 14 amino acids. V lost 6 bases and J lost 0, with 9 bases in between. V usage is TRBV19 and J usage is TRBJ1-3; D gene uncertain. Sequencing was performed on peripheral blood. The TCR was taken from a man aged 25-45 years with acute or convalescent COVID-19. The CDR3 region has the DNA TGTGCCAGTAGCCTGTCTATCTCTGGAAACACCATATATTTT. It yields the protein CASSLSISGNTIYF. The full variable domain, rest sourced from reference TRBV19 and TRBJ1-3, is DGGITQSPKYLFRKEGQNVTLSCEQNLNHDAMYWYRQDPGQGLRLIYYSQIVNDFQKGDIAEGYSVSREKKESFPLTVTSAQKNPTAFYLCASSLSISGNTIYFGEGSWLTVV.